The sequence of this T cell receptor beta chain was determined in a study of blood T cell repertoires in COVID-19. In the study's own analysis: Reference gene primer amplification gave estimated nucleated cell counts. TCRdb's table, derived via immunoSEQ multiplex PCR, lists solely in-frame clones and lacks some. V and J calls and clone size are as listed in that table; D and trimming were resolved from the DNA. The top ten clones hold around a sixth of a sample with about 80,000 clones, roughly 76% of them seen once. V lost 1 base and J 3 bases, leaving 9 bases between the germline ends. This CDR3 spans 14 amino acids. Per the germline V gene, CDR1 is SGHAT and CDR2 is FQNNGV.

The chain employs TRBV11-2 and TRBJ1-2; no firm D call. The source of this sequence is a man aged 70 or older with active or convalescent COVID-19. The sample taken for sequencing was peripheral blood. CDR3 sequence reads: CASSLALSHYGYTF. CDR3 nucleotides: TGTGCCAGCAGCTTAGCCCTATCGCACTATGGCTACACCTTC.